Listed here is a single T cell receptor (beta chain). What it binds is unknown. The table came from immunoSEQ multiplex PCR; TCRdb's copy has only in-frame clones and leaves some out. The data show approximately 15,000 clones, with roughly 79% seen just once and around 9.9% held by the top ten. Repertoires were sampled repeatedly during chemoradiotherapy. This sample is part of a study of chemoradiotherapy in HPV16-positive cancers. For the study at large: Candidate HPV-specific clones and shared TCR motifs came from a couple of HPV16-positive patients.

General study findings and limits: Candidate HPV-specific clones and E7-related TCR motifs grew in tumor during treatment. For HPV16-positive patients, expanding HPV-responsive T cells associated with longer recurrence-free survival.

The CDR3 consists of 15 residues. Germline V lookup: CDR1 SGHKS, CDR2 YYEKEE (reference sequence). V lost 6 bases, J lost 4 bases, and 14 bases lay in between. The source of this sequence is a human donor with HPV-associated anogenital cancer. The material was obtained from a patient who underwent chemoradiotherapy. The genes are TRBV5-5 and TRBJ2-6; D is unresolved. The CDR3 coding sequence is TGTGCCAGCACCGCGGCCCCCACCGGGGCCAACGTCCTGACTTTC. Protein product: CASTAAPTGANVLTF.